Below are 29 T cell receptor beta chains sequenced from a single sample in a study of OX40 agonist ivuxolimab in advanced cancers. The data were produced by immunoSEQ multiplex PCR, yet TCRdb's version contains in-frame clones alone and is incomplete. This repertoire shows tens of thousands of clones, about nine tenths found once; its top ten account for more than 0.9%. This material consisted of CD4+ or CD8+ T cells sorted from blood, taken in a trial of the OX40 agonist ivuxolimab. These receptors were taken from an adult with an advanced solid tumor such as melanoma, head and neck, liver or kidney cancer.

The chain carries TRBV5-5 and TRBJ2-7; TRBD1 matches at 9 bases. Per the germline V gene, CDR1 is SGHKS and CDR2 is YYEKEE (reference sequence). Trimming took 5 bases from V and 3 from J; bases not matched to a gene: 6. The CDR3 covers 14 residues. The CDR3 protein is CASSPGQGVYEQYF. DNA for the CDR3: TGTGCCAGCAGTCCGGGACAGGGCGTCTACGAGCAGTACTTC.

V and J are TRBV7-6 and TRBJ1-1; unclear D gene. V lost 5 bases, J lost 0 bases, and 16 bases lay in between. Per germline, CDR1 SGHVS and CDR2 FNYEAQ. The CDR3 contains 16 residues. CDR3 nucleotides: TGTGCCAGCAGCCTGAGGGCGGTCTCCATGAACACTGAAGCTTTCTTT. Its protein product is CASSLRAVSMNTEAFF.

J is TRBJ1-5 and V is TRBV4-1, with unresolved D. The V gene's germline CDR1 is MGHRA and CDR2 YSYEKL. V lost 2 bases to trimming and J lost 1 base, with 6 bases between them. The CDR3 contains 14 residues. Written as DNA, the CDR3 is TGCGCCAGCAGCCAATTCCGCAGCAATCAGCCCCAGCATTTT. This sequence encodes CASSQFRSNQPQHF.

The chain recombines TRBV29-1 with TRBJ2-5, with TRBD2 matching 7 bases. The CDR3 runs to 13 residues. After removal of 3 bases from V and 5 bases from J, the junction contained 6 bases not matched to a gene. CDR1 SQVTM and CDR2 ANQGSEA come from the germline V gene. The CDR3 nucleotides read TGCAGCGTTGATTTTGCGGGAGAGGAGACCCAGTACTTC. It yields the protein CSVDFAGEETQYF.

The chain links TRBV6-1 to TRBJ1-5; D is undetermined. V gave up 2 bases and J gave up 0 bases, with 11 bases separating them. Germline CDR1 is MNHNS and CDR2 is SASEGT. This CDR3 is 16 amino acids long. The CDR3 bases are TGTGCCAGCAGTGAACGGACCCTTTATAGCAATCAGCCCCAGCATTTT. Protein: CASSERTLYSNQPQHF.

The chain carries TRBV6-1 and TRBJ2-3; 8 nucleotides match TRBD2. Germline V gene lookup returns CDR1 MNHNS and CDR2 SASEGT. V shed 1 base and J 3 bases; nucleotides not matched to a gene: 3. This CDR3 region has 15 residues. This CDR3 reads CASSEGLAGTDTQYF. The CDR3 DNA follows: TGTGCCAGCAGTGAAGGATTAGCGGGAACAGATACGCAGTATTTT.

The genes are TRBV6-5 and TRBJ2-7; D possibly corresponds to TRBD2 (5 bases). Germline V gene data show CDR1 as MNHEY and CDR2 as SVGAGI. This CDR3 contains 14 residues. Trimming stripped 4 bases from V and 1 base from J, with 11 bases between. CDR3 loop: CASSSRTLSYEQYF. The DNA of the CDR3 is TGTGCCAGCAGTTCCAGGACTTTGTCCTACGAGCAGTACTTC.

This sequence joins TRBV2 and TRBJ2-5, with TRBD1 matching 10 bases. J was trimmed by 5 bases and V by 6 bases; bases with no gene match: 12. CDR3 size: 16 residues. The germline V gene has CDR1 SNHLY and CDR2 FYNNEI. The CDR3 here is CASRKTGGAEGETQYF. The DNA of the CDR3 is TGTGCCAGCAGGAAGACAGGGGGCGCGGAGGGGGAGACCCAGTACTTC.

The V and J genes are TRBV6-1 and TRBJ1-1; D not certain. Trimming pared 6 bases from V and 8 bases from J, leaving 16 bases between. The CDR3 runs to 13 residues. Germline values: CDR1 MNHNS, CDR2 SASEGT. The CDR3 loop is CASSQSANWEAFF. CDR3 bases: TGTGCCAGCAGCCAGTCTGCGAACTGGGAAGCTTTCTTT.

The chain links TRBV28 to TRBJ1-5; TRBD1 matches at 9 bases. Germline assignment: CDR1 MDHEN and CDR2 SYDVKM. CDR3 length: 15 amino acids. V was clipped by 7 bases and J by 8 bases; unmatched bases: 12. CDR3 DNA sequence: TGTGCCAGCACCTCCTCGGGACAGGGATCTGAGCCCCAGCATTTT. It is translated as CASTSSGQGSEPQHF.

The rearrangement links TRBV7-9 to TRBJ2-5; TRBD1 matches at 9 bases. The V gene's germline CDR1 is SEHNR and CDR2 FQNEAQ (reference sequence). V lost 1 base and J lost 5; bases outside the gene matches: 11. CDR3 length: 17 residues. The CDR3: CASSLGSGQGVSETQYF. The CDR3 nucleotides read TGTGCCAGCAGCTTAGGGTCGGGACAGGGTGTTTCGGAGACCCAGTACTTC.

V is TRBV28 and J is TRBJ1-1, with D unresolved. Germline V lookup: CDR1 MDHEN, CDR2 SYDVKM. The CDR3 consists of 11 residues. V gave up 7 bases and J gave up 11 bases, with 14 bases separating them. In nucleotides, the CDR3 is TGTGCCAGCATCCTAAACAGTGGGGCTTTCTTT. This encodes CASILNSGAFF.

The chain uses TRBV5-1 and TRBJ2-5; weak D call: TRBD2 (5 bases). This CDR3 comprises 15 residues. V was shortened by 0 bases and J by 1 base, with 10 bases between the two germline ends. Germline V lookup: CDR1 SGHRS, CDR2 YFSETQ. The CDR3 bases are TGCGCCAGCAGCTTGGGAGGGAAGGCCCAAGAGACCCAGTACTTC. Translation gives CASSLGGKAQETQYF.

The rearrangement joins TRBV5-1 to TRBJ1-1, with 7 bases fitting TRBD1. There are 13 residues in the CDR3. Unmatched junction bases numbered 5, after V lost 4 bases and J lost 5 bases. Looked up from germline, CDR1 is SGHRS and CDR2 is YFSETQ. CDR3 protein: CASSLNRGTEAFF. In DNA form, the CDR3 reads TGCGCCAGCAGCCTAAACAGGGGAACTGAAGCTTTCTTT. The full variable domain, completed using reference TRBV5-1 and TRBJ1-1, is KAGVTQTPRYLIKTRGQQVTLSCSPISGHRSVSWYQQTPGQGLQFLFEYFSETQRNKGNFPGRFSGRQFSNSRSEMNVSTLELGDSALYLCASSLNRGTEAFFGQGTRLTVV.

The V gene is TRBV7-9, the J gene TRBJ2-2; D uncertain. V lost 5 bases and J 5 bases, leaving 6 bases between the germline ends. The CDR3 sequence is 12 residues long. The germline V gene has CDR1 SEHNR and CDR2 FQNEAQ (reference sequence). The CDR3 here is CASSPGTGELFF. In nucleotides, the CDR3 is TGTGCCAGCAGCCCCGGAACCGGGGAGCTGTTTTTT. Based on the CDR3 plus reference TRBV7-9 and TRBJ2-2, the full variable domain is DTGVSQNPRHKITKRGQNVTFRCDPISEHNRLYWYRQTLGQGPEFLTYFQNEAQLEKSRLLSDRFSAERPKGSFSTLEIQRTEQGDSAMYLCASSPGTGELFFGEGSRLTVL.

V is TRBV5-4 and J is TRBJ2-1; 7 bases are a match to TRBD2. CDR3 length equals 17 residues. V was pared by 0 bases and J by 5 bases, with 11 bases of the junction left unmatched. Germline V gene sequence: CDR1 SGHNT, CDR2 YYREEE (reference sequence). The CDR3 DNA sequence: TGTGCCAGCAGCTTGGAAGTTCGGGGGGTGCTGAACAATGAGCAGTTCTTC. Amino acids: CASSLEVRGVLNNEQFF.

V usage is TRBV5-1 and J usage is TRBJ2-1; D gene ambiguous. The length of the CDR3 is 13 residues. V was pared by 4 bases and J by 9 bases, with 14 bases between. CDR1 and CDR2 (germline): SGHRS, YFSETQ. The CDR3 nucleotides are TGCGCCAGCAGCCCCGGAGATAGGCTTGAGCAGTTCTTC. The encoded protein is CASSPGDRLEQFF.

For this clone: Germline and junction disagree at one end, which may indicate a read error. The chain recombines TRBV2 with TRBJ1-6, with 9 bases that match TRBD1. The CDR3 contains 15 residues. Germline V gives CDR1 SNHLY, CDR2 FYNNEI. DNA of the CDR3: TGTGCCAGCAGTGGCCGGGGACAGGGAGATTCGCCCCTCCACTTT. Encoded protein: CASSGRGQGDSPLHF.

This clone was found once. The chain is built from TRBV6-6 and TRBJ2-5, with D perhaps matching TRBD1 (5 bases). The length of the CDR3 is 11 residues. Trimming stripped 6 bases from V and 3 bases from J, with 5 bases between. Germline-derived CDR1 and CDR2 are MNHNY and SVGAGI (reference sequence). The CDR3 reads CASRTEETQYF. In DNA, the CDR3 is TGTGCCAGCAGGACAGAAGAGACCCAGTACTTC.

The sample holds one count of this clone. The chain joins TRBV15 to TRBJ1-1; D perhaps matches TRBD1 (6 bases). Germline values: CDR1 LNHNV, CDR2 YYDKDF (reference sequence). The CDR3 runs to 14 residues. The germline V and J ends were trimmed by 3 bases and 4 bases, with 12 bases remaining between them. The CDR3 sequence: CATSRDRRFTEAFF. DNA of the CDR3: TGTGCCACCAGCAGGGACAGAAGATTCACTGAAGCTTTCTTT.

This chain links TRBV5-1 with TRBJ2-3, with D uncertain. Germline V gene data show CDR1 as SGHRS and CDR2 as YFSETQ. The V end lost 0 bases, the J end lost 2 bases, and 10 bases lay between the germline ends. The CDR3 runs to 15 residues. This CDR3 reads CASSLGPQNTDTQYF. DNA for the CDR3: TGCGCCAGCAGCTTGGGGCCCCAGAACACAGATACGCAGTATTTT.

The CDR3 region is CSVDRDGYTF. The CDR3 bases are TGCAGCGTTGATCGGGATGGCTACACCTTC. This rearrangement joins TRBV29-1 to TRBJ1-2, with D unclear. The V end lost 3 bases, the J end lost 6 bases, and 5 bases lay between the germline ends. Germline values: CDR1 SQVTM, CDR2 ANQGSEA. This CDR3 comprises 10 residues.

The chain uses TRBV18 and TRBJ1-5; 7 nucleotides line up with TRBD1. With 3 bases clipped from V and 3 bases from J, the junction kept 8 bases outside the gene matches. The CDR3 length is 16 residues. The V gene's germline CDR1 is KGHSH and CDR2 LQKENI. Here the CDR3 DNA reads TGTGCCAGCTCACCTTCCACAACAGGGGTCAATCAGCCCCAGCATTTT. Its translation: CASSPSTTGVNQPQHF.

Only one count was recorded for this clone. The gene calls are TRBV30 and TRBJ1-1; 11 bases match TRBD1. This CDR3 is built from 14 residues. Per the germline V gene, CDR1 is GTSNPN and CDR2 is SVGIG (reference sequence). V shed 3 bases, J shed 4 bases, and the junction held 4 bases outside the gene matches. The CDR3 nucleotides read TGTGCCTGGAGCCCGGGACAGGGGGGCACTGAAGCTTTCTTT. Translating it yields CAWSPGQGGTEAFF.

This clone was detected only a few times. This chain uses TRBV11-3 with TRBJ1-2; a weak D match, TRBD1 (5 bases). Germline values: CDR1 SGHNT, CDR2 YENEEA. The CDR3 loop spans 12 amino acids. V lost 5 bases to trimming and J lost 6 bases, with 10 bases between them. The CDR3 loop is CASSQGVDGYTF. The CDR3 DNA is TGTGCCAGCAGCCAAGGGGTTGATGGCTACACCTTC.

V gene TRBV6-1 combines with J gene TRBJ2-1; 7 bases map to TRBD1. The V gene's germline CDR1 is MNHNS and CDR2 SASEGT. V shed 10 bases, J shed 5 bases, and the junction held 8 bases outside the gene matches. CDR3 length: 13 amino acids. CDR3 region: CATTGDTHNEQFF. The CDR3 DNA sequence: TGTGCCACCACAGGGGATACCCACAATGAGCAGTTCTTC.

The gene calls are TRBV5-1 and TRBJ2-7; TRBD1 is a possible D gene (6 bases). The CDR3 length is 14 residues. V dropped 4 bases and J dropped 6 bases, with 17 bases sitting between them. CDR1 is SGHRS, CDR2 YFSETQ, per germline. CDR3 amino acids: CASSQTTGKGEQYF. The CDR3 DNA reads TGCGCCAGCAGCCAGACCACAGGGAAGGGCGAGCAGTACTTC.

This clone is termed medium-sized. The gene calls are TRBV6-1 and TRBJ2-1; 7 bases align to TRBD2. In germline, CDR1 is MNHNS, CDR2 SASEGT. With 4 bases clipped from V and 5 bases from J, the junction kept 11 bases outside the gene matches. The CDR3 runs to 16 residues. The CDR3 sequence is CASSAPRDYKNNEQFF. CDR3 sequence (DNA): TGTGCCAGCAGTGCACCCCGGGACTACAAGAACAATGAGCAGTTCTTC.

The rearrangement joins TRBV5-1 to TRBJ1-1; D not resolved. V lost 4 bases and J 1 base, leaving 8 bases between the germline ends. The CDR3 covers 13 residues. CDR1 SGHRS and CDR2 YFSETQ come from the germline V gene. As DNA, the CDR3 is TGCGCCAGCAGCCAGCAATCGAACACTGAAGCTTTCTTT. It translates to CASSQQSNTEAFF.